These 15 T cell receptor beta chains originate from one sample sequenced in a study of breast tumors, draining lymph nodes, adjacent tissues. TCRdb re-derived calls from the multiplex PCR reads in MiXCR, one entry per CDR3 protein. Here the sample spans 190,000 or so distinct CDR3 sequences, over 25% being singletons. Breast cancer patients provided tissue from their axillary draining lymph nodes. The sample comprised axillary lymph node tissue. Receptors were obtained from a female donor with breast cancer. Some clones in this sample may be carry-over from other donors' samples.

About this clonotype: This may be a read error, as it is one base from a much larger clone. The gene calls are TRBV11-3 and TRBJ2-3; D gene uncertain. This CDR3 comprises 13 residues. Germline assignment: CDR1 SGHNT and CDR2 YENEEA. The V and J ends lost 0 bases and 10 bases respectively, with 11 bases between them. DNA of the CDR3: TGTGCCAGCAGCTTAGAGGCCGGCGCGGCGCAGTATTTT. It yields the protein CASSLEAGAAQYF.

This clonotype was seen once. CDR3 sequence: CASSEKAGQGVGNTIYF. The CDR3 DNA is TGTGCCAGCAGTGAAAAGGCCGGACAGGGAGTCGGAAACACCATATATTTT. The genes are TRBV2 and TRBJ1-3, with 8 bases lining up with TRBD1. The length of the CDR3 is 17 residues. Germline CDR1 SNHLY, CDR2 FYNNEI. J gave up 4 bases and V 2 bases, and 10 bases lay outside the gene matches. Complete variable domain (other parts from reference TRBV2 and TRBJ1-3): EPEVTQTPSHQVTQMGQEVILRCVPISNHLYFYWYRQILGQKVEFLVSFYNNEISEKSEIFDDQFSVERPDGSNFTLKIRSTKLEDSAMYFCASSEKAGQGVGNTIYFGEGSWLTVV.

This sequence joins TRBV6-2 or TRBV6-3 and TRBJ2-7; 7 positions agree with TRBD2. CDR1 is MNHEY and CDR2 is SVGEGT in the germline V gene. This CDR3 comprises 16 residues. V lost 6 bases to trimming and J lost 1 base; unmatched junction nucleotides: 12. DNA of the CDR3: TGTGCCAGCAGCCCTACTTCTAGCGGAAGGTCCTACGAGCAGTACTTC. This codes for CASSPTSSGRSYEQYF.

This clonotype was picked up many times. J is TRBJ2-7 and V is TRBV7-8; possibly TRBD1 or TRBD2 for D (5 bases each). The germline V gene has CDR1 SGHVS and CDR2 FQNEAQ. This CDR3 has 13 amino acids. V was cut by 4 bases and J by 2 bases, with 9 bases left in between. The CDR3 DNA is TGTGCCAGCAGCTCGGGACGTACCTACGAGCAGTACTTC. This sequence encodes CASSSGRTYEQYF.

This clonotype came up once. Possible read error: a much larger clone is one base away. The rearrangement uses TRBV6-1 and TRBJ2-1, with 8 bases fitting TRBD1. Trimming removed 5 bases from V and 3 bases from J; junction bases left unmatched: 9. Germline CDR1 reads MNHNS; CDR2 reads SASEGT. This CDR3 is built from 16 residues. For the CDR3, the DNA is TGTGCCAGCAGTCTTCTGCCAGGGGGCGGCTACAATGAGCAGTTCTTC. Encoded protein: CASSLLPGGGYNEQFF.

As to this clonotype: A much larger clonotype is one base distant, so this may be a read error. This chain's CDR3 is CASSQYRNRGERRNQPEHF. For the CDR3, the DNA is TGTGCCAGCAGCCAATATCGAAATAGGGGGGAAAGGCGCAATCAGCCCGAGCATTTT. The V and J genes are TRBV16 and TRBJ1-5, with a tentative D call TRBD1 (6 bases). Germline CDR1 and CDR2: KGHSY and FQNENV. CDR3 size: 19 residues.

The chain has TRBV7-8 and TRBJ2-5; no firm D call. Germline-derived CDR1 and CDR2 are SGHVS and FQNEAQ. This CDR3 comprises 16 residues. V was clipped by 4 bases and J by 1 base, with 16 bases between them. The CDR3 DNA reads TGTGCCAGCAGCTCGACCGAAAGGGATAGCCAAGAGACCCAGTACTTC. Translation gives CASSSTERDSQETQYF.

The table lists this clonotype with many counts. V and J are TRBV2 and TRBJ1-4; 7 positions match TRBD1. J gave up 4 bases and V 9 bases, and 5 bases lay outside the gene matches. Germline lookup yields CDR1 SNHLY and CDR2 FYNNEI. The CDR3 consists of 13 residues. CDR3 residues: CASSNRGNEKLFF. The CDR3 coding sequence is TGTGCCAGTTCGAACAGGGGTAATGAAAAACTGTTTTTT.

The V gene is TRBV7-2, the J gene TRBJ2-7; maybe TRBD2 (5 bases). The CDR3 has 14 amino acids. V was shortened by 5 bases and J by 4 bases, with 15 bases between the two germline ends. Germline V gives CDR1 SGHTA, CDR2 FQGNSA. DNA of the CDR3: TGTGCCAGCAGCCCGGAGGTCGGGTCGTACGAGCAGTACTTC. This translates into CASSPEVGSYEQYF.

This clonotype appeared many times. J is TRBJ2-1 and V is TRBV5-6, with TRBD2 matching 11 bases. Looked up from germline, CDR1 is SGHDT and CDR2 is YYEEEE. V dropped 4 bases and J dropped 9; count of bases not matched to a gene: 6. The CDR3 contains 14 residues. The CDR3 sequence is CASSRTSGSSEQFF. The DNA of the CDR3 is TGTGCCAGCAGCCGAACTAGCGGGAGTAGTGAGCAGTTCTTC.

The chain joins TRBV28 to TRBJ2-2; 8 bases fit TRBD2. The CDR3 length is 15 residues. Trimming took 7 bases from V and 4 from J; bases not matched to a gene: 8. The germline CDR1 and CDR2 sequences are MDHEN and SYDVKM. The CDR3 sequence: CASTRGLVVTGELFF. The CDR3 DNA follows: TGTGCCAGCACCAGGGGACTAGTAGTCACCGGGGAGCTGTTTTTT.

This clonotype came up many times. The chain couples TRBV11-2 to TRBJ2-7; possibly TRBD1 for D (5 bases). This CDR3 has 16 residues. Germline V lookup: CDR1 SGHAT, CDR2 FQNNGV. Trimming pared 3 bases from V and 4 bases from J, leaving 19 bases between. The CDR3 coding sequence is TGTGCCAGCAGCTTCCACCTCAACCCAACAGGTTACGAGCAGTACTTC. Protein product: CASSFHLNPTGYEQYF.

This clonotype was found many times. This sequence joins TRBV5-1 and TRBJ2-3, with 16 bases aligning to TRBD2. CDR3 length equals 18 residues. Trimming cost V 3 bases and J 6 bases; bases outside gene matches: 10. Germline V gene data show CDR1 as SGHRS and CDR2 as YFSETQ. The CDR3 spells CASSSPPGLAGGRDTQYF. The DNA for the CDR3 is TGCGCCAGCAGCTCCCCTCCGGGACTAGCGGGGGGGCGGGATACGCAGTATTTT. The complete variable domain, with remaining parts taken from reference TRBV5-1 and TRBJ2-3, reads KAGVTQTPRYLIKTRGQQVTLSCSPISGHRSVSWYQQTPGQGLQFLFEYFSETQRNKGNFPGRFSGRQFSNSRSEMNVSTLELGDSALYLCASSSPPGLAGGRDTQYFGPGTRLTVL.

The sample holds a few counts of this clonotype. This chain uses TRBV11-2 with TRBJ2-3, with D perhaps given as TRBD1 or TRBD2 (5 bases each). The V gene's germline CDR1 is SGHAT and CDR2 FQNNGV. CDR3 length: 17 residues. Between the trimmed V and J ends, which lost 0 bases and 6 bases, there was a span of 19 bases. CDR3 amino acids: CASSLDSTTPGPDTQYF. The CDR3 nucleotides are TGTGCCAGCAGCTTAGACTCGACTACCCCGGGACCCGATACGCAGTATTTT.

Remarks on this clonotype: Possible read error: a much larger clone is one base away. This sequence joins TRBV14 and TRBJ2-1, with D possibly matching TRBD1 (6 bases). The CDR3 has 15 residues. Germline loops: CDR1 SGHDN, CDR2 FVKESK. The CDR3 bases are TGTGCCAGCAGCCAGGACAGACAGAGATACAATGAGCCGTTCTTC. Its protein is CASSQDRQRYNEPFF. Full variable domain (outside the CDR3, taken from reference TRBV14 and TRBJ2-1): EAGVTQFPSHSVIEKGQTVTLRCDPISGHDNLYWYRRVMGKEIKFLLHFVKESKQDESGMPNNRFLAERTGGTYSTLKVQPAELEDSGVYFCASSQDRQRYNEPFFGPGTRLTVL.